The clone carrying this T cell receptor (beta chain) was detected many times. Its antigen is not identified. The sample is drawn from a study of T-cell memory formation after mild COVID-19. Overall study: Largely donor-specific TCR clusters were found. Study-level points and caveats: Unconfirmed was the SARS-CoV-2 specificity of second-wave clones that peaked on day 37.

With 3 bases clipped from V and 3 bases from J, the junction kept 1 base outside the gene matches. Germline V CDR1 and CDR2: SGHTA, FQGNSA. The CDR3 consists of 14 residues. MiXCR was run by TCRdb on the 5' RACE reads, yielding one entry per CDR3 protein. In the table there are about 110,000 distinct CDR3 sequences, roughly 19% of which are singletons. Sample: PBMCs or a T cell subset sorted from them (not recorded which). J is TRBJ2-2 and V is TRBV7-2; 7 bases match TRBD1. The clonotype was recovered from a young man who had mild COVID-19 (a few samples of this study predate the infection). Cell type and time point are not known. CDR3 in amino acids: CASSLGQYTGELFF. DNA of the CDR3: TGTGCCAGCAGCTTGGGACAGTACACCGGGGAGCTGTTTTTT.